Listed below are T cell receptor beta chains from one sample, sequenced in a study of PD-1 blockade in mismatch repair-deficient tumors. Profiling relied on immunoSEQ multiplex PCR, and the TCRdb table lists in-frame clones only, not all of them. Here the sample spans about 51,000 clones, approximately 81% being singletons. The source was peripheral blood, collected 20 weeks after starting pembrolizumab. The receptors shown here come from an adult with mismatch repair-deficient cancer. Both conserved end residues are part of each CDR3. D genes are given only for firm matches. Not every row has a clone size; where given, it reads once, few, many or a size class.

j_call: TRBJ2-1; cdr3_length: 15; clone_size: -; d_call: TRBD2; v_call: TRBV19; cdr3_aa: CASSPFSSGSYEQFF; cdr3_nt: TGTGCCAGTAGCCCTTTTTCTAGCGGGAGTTATGAGCAGTTCTTC
j_call: TRBJ2-1; cdr3_length: 16; clone_size: once; d_call: -; v_call: TRBV7-9; cdr3_aa: CASSLDGEIPYNEQFF; cdr3_nt: TGTGCCAGCAGCTTAGACGGGGAAATCCCCTACAATGAGCAGTTCTTC
j_call: TRBJ2-2; cdr3_length: 21; clone_size: -; d_call: TRBD2; v_call: TRBV19; cdr3_aa: CASSTPSGRERPKPNTGELFF; cdr3_nt: TGTGCCAGTAGTACCCCATCGGGGCGGGAGAGACCGAAGCCCAACACCGGGGAGCTGTTTTTT
j_call: TRBJ1-2; cdr3_length: 14; clone_size: -; d_call: -; v_call: TRBV5-1; cdr3_aa: CASSLEGSRAGYTF; cdr3_nt: TGCGCCAGCAGCTTGGAGGGGTCTCGGGCCGGCTACACCTTC
j_call: TRBJ1-1; cdr3_length: 16; clone_size: -; d_call: TRBD1; v_call: TRBV5-6; cdr3_aa: CASSMGGTGIRAEAFF; cdr3_nt: TGTGCCAGCAGCATGGGGGGGACAGGGATTAGGGCTGAAGCTTTCTTT
j_call: TRBJ2-3; cdr3_length: 16; clone_size: -; d_call: -; v_call: TRBV5-1; cdr3_aa: CASSLEGRDDTDTQYF; cdr3_nt: TGCGCCAGCAGCTTGGAGGGGCGGGACGACACAGATACGCAGTATTTT
j_call: TRBJ2-2; cdr3_length: 14; clone_size: -; d_call: -; v_call: TRBV11-2; cdr3_aa: CASSTDYNTGELFF; cdr3_nt: TGTGCCAGCAGCACGGACTACAACACCGGGGAGCTGTTTTTT
j_call: TRBJ2-1; cdr3_length: 15; clone_size: -; d_call: TRBD2; v_call: TRBV5-1; cdr3_aa: CASKGTSGSYNEQFF; cdr3_nt: TGCGCCAGCAAAGGGACTAGCGGGAGCTACAATGAGCAGTTCTTC
j_call: TRBJ1-2; cdr3_length: 13; clone_size: few; d_call: TRBD1; v_call: TRBV27; cdr3_aa: CASRSTGGSGYTF; cdr3_nt: TGTGCCAGCAGGAGTACAGGGGGCTCGGGCTACACCTTC
j_call: TRBJ1-5; cdr3_length: 15; clone_size: -; d_call: TRBD1; v_call: TRBV5-1; cdr3_aa: CASSAERGRNQPQHF; cdr3_nt: TGCGCCAGCAGCGCGGAGAGGGGGCGAAATCAGCCCCAGCATTTT
j_call: TRBJ2-7; cdr3_length: 15; clone_size: -; d_call: TRBD1; v_call: TRBV19; cdr3_aa: CASSRTGQGAYEQYF; cdr3_nt: TGTGCCAGTAGTCGAACGGGACAGGGGGCGTACGAGCAGTACTTC
j_call: TRBJ2-1; cdr3_length: 14; clone_size: -; d_call: -; v_call: TRBV27; cdr3_aa: CASSSPSAHNEQFF; cdr3_nt: TGTGCCAGCAGTTCCCCTAGCGCCCACAATGAGCAGTTCTTC
j_call: TRBJ1-3; cdr3_length: 12; clone_size: -; d_call: -; v_call: TRBV6-1; cdr3_aa: CASHSSGNTIYF; cdr3_nt: TGTGCCAGCCATTCTTCTGGAAACACCATATATTTT
j_call: TRBJ1-1; cdr3_length: 15; clone_size: -; d_call: -; v_call: TRBV5-8; cdr3_aa: CASSLELLGDTEAFF; cdr3_nt: TGTGCCAGCAGCTTGGAGCTCTTGGGGGACACTGAAGCTTTCTTT
j_call: TRBJ2-1; cdr3_length: 16; clone_size: -; d_call: TRBD2; v_call: TRBV11-3; cdr3_aa: CASSLDLSGREYEQFF; cdr3_nt: TGTGCCAGCAGCTTAGATTTAAGCGGGAGGGAATATGAGCAGTTCTTC
j_call: TRBJ2-7; cdr3_length: 16; clone_size: once; d_call: -; v_call: TRBV4-1; cdr3_aa: CASSQDPWGAVNEQYF; cdr3_nt: TGCGCCAGCAGCCAAGATCCGTGGGGGGCGGTCAACGAGCAGTACTTC
j_call: TRBJ2-1; cdr3_length: 14; clone_size: -; d_call: TRBD2; v_call: TRBV5-6; cdr3_aa: CASSPLLLAGVWFF; cdr3_nt: TGTGCCAGCAGCCCCCTCCTACTAGCGGGAGTTTGGTTCTTC
j_call: TRBJ1-1; cdr3_length: 15; clone_size: once; d_call: -; v_call: TRBV9; cdr3_aa: CASSHGGILGTEAFF; cdr3_nt: TGTGCCAGCAGCCACGGCGGTATTTTGGGCACTGAAGCTTTCTTT
j_call: TRBJ1-2; cdr3_length: 12; clone_size: -; d_call: -; v_call: TRBV6-5; cdr3_aa: CASSGPRNDYTF; cdr3_nt: TGTGCCAGCAGTGGACCCAGGAATGACTACACCTTC
j_call: TRBJ1-1; cdr3_length: 14; clone_size: -; d_call: -; v_call: TRBV7-9; cdr3_aa: CASSLVRGVTEAFF; cdr3_nt: TGTGCCAGCAGCTTAGTTAGGGGAGTCACTGAAGCTTTCTTT
j_call: TRBJ1-2; cdr3_length: 14; clone_size: -; d_call: -; v_call: TRBV9; cdr3_aa: CASSVGEGRHGYTF; cdr3_nt: TGTGCCAGCAGCGTAGGCGAAGGGCGCCATGGCTACACCTTC
j_call: TRBJ2-1; cdr3_length: 15; clone_size: -; d_call: TRBD1; v_call: TRBV5-1; cdr3_aa: CASSAQGAHVDEQFF; cdr3_nt: TGCGCCAGCAGTGCTCAGGGGGCGCATGTTGATGAGCAGTTCTTC
j_call: TRBJ2-1; cdr3_length: 17; clone_size: -; d_call: -; v_call: TRBV5-1; cdr3_aa: CASSLEKRMFWYNEQFF; cdr3_nt: TGCGCCAGCAGCTTGGAGAAAAGGATGTTCTGGTACAATGAGCAGTTCTTC
j_call: TRBJ2-2; cdr3_length: 16; clone_size: -; d_call: -; v_call: TRBV7-6; cdr3_aa: CASSLAGTLDTGELFF; cdr3_nt: TGTGCCAGCAGCTTGGCCGGGACACTAGACACCGGGGAGCTGTTTTTT
j_call: TRBJ2-1; cdr3_length: 15; clone_size: -; d_call: -; v_call: TRBV6-4; cdr3_aa: CASSDSSSEANEQFF; cdr3_nt: TGTGCCAGCAGTGACTCGAGTTCAGAGGCCAATGAGCAGTTCTTC
j_call: TRBJ1-3; cdr3_length: 16; clone_size: -; d_call: -; v_call: TRBV7-9; cdr3_aa: CASSPGRTLSGNTIYF; cdr3_nt: TGTGCCAGCAGCCCGGGACGGACCCTCTCTGGAAACACCATATATTTT
j_call: TRBJ1-2; cdr3_length: 13; clone_size: -; d_call: -; v_call: TRBV15; cdr3_aa: CATSYGPNYGYTF; cdr3_nt: TGTGCCACCAGCTATGGGCCTAACTATGGCTACACCTTC
j_call: TRBJ2-1; cdr3_length: 15; clone_size: -; d_call: TRBD2; v_call: TRBV10-3; cdr3_aa: CAISRGLAGADEQFF; cdr3_nt: TGTGCCATCAGCCGGGGACTAGCGGGAGCAGATGAGCAGTTCTTC
j_call: TRBJ2-6; cdr3_length: 14; clone_size: -; d_call: -; v_call: TRBV7-9; cdr3_aa: CASSFGTGANVLTF; cdr3_nt: TGTGCCAGCAGCTTTGGAACTGGGGCCAACGTCCTGACTTTC
j_call: TRBJ2-5; cdr3_length: 15; clone_size: few; d_call: TRBD1; v_call: TRBV29-1; cdr3_aa: CSVEGGTGGGETQYF; cdr3_nt: TGCAGCGTTGAAGGGGGGACAGGGGGTGGAGAGACCCAGTACTTC
j_call: TRBJ2-7; cdr3_length: 12; clone_size: -; d_call: -; v_call: TRBV11-1; cdr3_aa: CASSPTDYEQYF; cdr3_nt: TGTGCCAGCAGCCCGACGGACTACGAGCAGTACTTC
j_call: TRBJ1-3; cdr3_length: 15; clone_size: -; d_call: -; v_call: TRBV7-9; cdr3_aa: CASSSMGGTGNTIYF; cdr3_nt: TGTGCCAGCAGCTCAATGGGGGGGACAGGAAACACCATATATTTT
j_call: TRBJ1-2; cdr3_length: 15; clone_size: -; d_call: -; v_call: TRBV19; cdr3_aa: CASSTSMTPNYGYTF; cdr3_nt: TGTGCCAGTAGTACTTCTATGACACCTAACTATGGCTACACCTTC
j_call: TRBJ2-7; cdr3_length: 18; clone_size: -; d_call: TRBD2; v_call: TRBV9; cdr3_aa: CASSVGSSGKVGSYEQYF; cdr3_nt: TGTGCCAGCAGCGTAGGATCTAGCGGGAAGGTGGGCTCCTACGAGCAGTACTTC
j_call: TRBJ2-1; cdr3_length: 15; clone_size: -; d_call: -; v_call: TRBV5-1; cdr3_aa: CASSFRQGADNEQFF; cdr3_nt: TGCGCCAGCAGCTTCCGTCAGGGAGCAGACAATGAGCAGTTCTTC
j_call: TRBJ1-4; cdr3_length: 14; clone_size: -; d_call: -; v_call: TRBV2; cdr3_aa: CASSYSTTNEKLFF; cdr3_nt: TGTGCCAGCAGTTACAGTACAACTAATGAAAAACTGTTTTTT
j_call: TRBJ2-2; cdr3_length: 14; clone_size: -; d_call: -; v_call: TRBV19; cdr3_aa: CASSIISGFGELFF; cdr3_nt: TGTGCCAGTAGTATTATCAGCGGGTTCGGGGAGCTGTTTTTT
j_call: TRBJ2-7; cdr3_length: 18; clone_size: -; d_call: TRBD2; v_call: TRBV5-6; cdr3_aa: CASSLVRIGTSGTYEQYF; cdr3_nt: TGTGCCAGCAGCTTGGTGCGAATCGGGACTAGCGGAACCTACGAGCAGTACTTC
j_call: TRBJ2-2; cdr3_length: 15; clone_size: -; d_call: TRBD2; v_call: TRBV11-2; cdr3_aa: CASSASGGWTGELFF; cdr3_nt: TGTGCCAGCAGTGCTAGCGGGGGGTGGACCGGGGAGCTGTTTTTT
j_call: TRBJ2-5; cdr3_length: 15; clone_size: few; d_call: TRBD2; v_call: TRBV27; cdr3_aa: CASSLWGGSGETQYF; cdr3_nt: TGTGCCAGCAGTTTATGGGGCGGGAGTGGGGAGACCCAGTACTTC
j_call: TRBJ2-7; cdr3_length: 15; clone_size: -; d_call: TRBD2; v_call: TRBV6-1; cdr3_aa: CASSDSSGRDYEQYF; cdr3_nt: TGTGCCAGCAGTGACTCTAGCGGGAGGGACTACGAGCAGTACTTC
j_call: TRBJ1-2; cdr3_length: 12; clone_size: -; d_call: -; v_call: TRBV2; cdr3_aa: CASSESNYGYTF; cdr3_nt: TGTGCCAGCAGTGAATCAAACTATGGCTACACCTTC
j_call: TRBJ2-1; cdr3_length: 14; clone_size: -; d_call: -; v_call: TRBV6-1; cdr3_aa: CASSEGGRYNEQFF; cdr3_nt: TGTGCCAGCAGTGAAGGGGGTCGTTACAATGAGCAGTTCTTC
j_call: TRBJ1-1; cdr3_length: 13; clone_size: once; d_call: -; v_call: TRBV29-1; cdr3_aa: CSSCREENTEAFF; cdr3_nt: TGCAGCTCTTGTAGGGAGGAAAACACTGAAGCTTTCTTT
j_call: TRBJ1-2; cdr3_length: 14; clone_size: -; d_call: TRBD1; v_call: TRBV7-9; cdr3_aa: CASSYGQGAYGYTF; cdr3_nt: TGTGCCAGCAGTTACGGACAGGGGGCCTATGGCTACACCTTC
j_call: TRBJ1-1; cdr3_length: 12; clone_size: few; d_call: -; v_call: TRBV30; cdr3_aa: CAWSQEWTEAFF; cdr3_nt: TGTGCCTGGAGTCAGGAGTGGACTGAAGCTTTCTTT
j_call: TRBJ2-7; cdr3_length: 16; clone_size: medium-sized; d_call: TRBD2; v_call: TRBV5-1; cdr3_aa: CASSLSKGLAGYEQYF; cdr3_nt: TGCGCCAGCAGCTTGTCGAAGGGGCTAGCGGGGTACGAGCAGTACTTC
j_call: TRBJ2-3; cdr3_length: 11; clone_size: -; d_call: -; v_call: TRBV29-1; cdr3_aa: CSVEAPDTQYF; cdr3_nt: TGCAGCGTTGAAGCTCCAGATACGCAGTATTTT
j_call: TRBJ2-3; cdr3_length: 15; clone_size: -; d_call: TRBD2; v_call: TRBV14; cdr3_aa: CASSQGTSGVDTQYF; cdr3_nt: TGTGCCAGCAGCCAAGGGACTAGCGGGGTAGATACGCAGTATTTT
j_call: TRBJ1-1; cdr3_length: 15; clone_size: -; d_call: -; v_call: TRBV5-1; cdr3_aa: CASSGGDILNTEAFF; cdr3_nt: TGCGCCAGCAGCGGGGGGGACATACTGAACACTGAAGCTTTCTTT
j_call: TRBJ2-3; cdr3_length: 15; clone_size: -; d_call: TRBD2; v_call: TRBV11-2; cdr3_aa: CASSYRGGQADTQYF; cdr3_nt: TGTGCCAGCAGCTACCGCGGGGGGCAAGCAGATACGCAGTATTTT